Listed below are T cell receptor beta chains from one sample, sequenced in a study of T cells after yellow fever vaccination. TCRdb used MiXCR to reprocess the 5' RACE reads, holding one entry per CDR3 protein. The sample holds 30,000 or so distinct CDR3 sequences, roughly 6.1% seen once. Sequenced material: PBMCs, either bulk or a sorted T-cell subset (CD4+, CD8+, memory, or dextramer-sorted; not recorded which), taken on the day of the yellow fever booster vaccination. The receptors come from a man younger than 45 who received the YFV17D yellow fever vaccine. The CDR3 runs from the conserved cysteine through the conserved F or W. The D gene is left open where the match is weak. Clone sizes are given selectively: once, few, many, or a class where the clone is expanded.

d_gene	v_gene	j_gene	abundance	CDR3aa	CDR3nt
.	TRBV18	TRBJ2-7	many	CASSPPLSGEQYF	TGTGCCAGCTCACCACCTCTGAGCGGAGAGCAGTACTTC
TRBD1	TRBV3-1	TRBJ1-2	.	CASSQPGRQGNGYTF	TGTGCCAGCAGCCAGCCAGGAAGACAGGGGAATGGCTACACCTTC
.	TRBV7-8	TRBJ2-3	many	CASSYYTDTQYF	TGTGCCAGCAGCTACTACACAGATACGCAGTATTTT
.	TRBV5-1	TRBJ2-7	many	CASSYPGTYEQYF	TGCGCCAGCAGCTACCCAGGGACCTACGAGCAGTACTTC
.	TRBV6-1	TRBJ1-2	many	CASSEVFSGPTRGYTF	TGTGCCAGCAGTGAAGTGTTTAGTGGCCCCACGAGAGGCTACACCTTC
.	TRBV7-2	TRBJ2-2	few	CASSLSQINTGELFF	TGTGCCAGCAGCTTATCCCAAATCAACACCGGGGAGCTGTTTTTT
.	TRBV15	TRBJ2-1	many	CATSRRGGNEQFF	TGTGCCACCAGCAGACGGGGTGGGAATGAGCAGTTCTTC
.	TRBV3-1	TRBJ2-6	medium-sized	CASSHGVGGANVLTF	TGTGCCAGCAGCCATGGCGTTGGTGGGGCCAACGTCCTGACTTTC
.	TRBV7-9	TRBJ1-2	many	CAGGSAGGNYGYTF	TGTGCCGGCGGAAGTGCGGGCGGTAACTATGGCTACACCTTC
.	TRBV7-5	TRBJ2-7	.	CFSASCQGGTIRYEQYF	TGTTTCTCTGCCAGCTGCCAAGGCGGGACGATACGCTACGAGCAGTACTTC
TRBD1	TRBV20-1	TRBJ2-7	medium-sized	CSAAPGTVGYEQYF	TGCAGTGCTGCACCCGGGACAGTGGGCTACGAGCAGTACTTC
TRBD2	TRBV20-1	TRBJ2-7	few	CSAPSSGRIYEQYF	TGCAGTGCCCCGTCTAGCGGGCGAATCTACGAGCAGTACTTC
.	TRBV30	TRBJ2-7	many	CAWRGKGSYEQYF	TGTGCCTGGAGGGGGAAGGGTTCCTACGAGCAGTACTTC
.	TRBV7-2	TRBJ2-3	few	CASSLASLAGTQYF	TGTGCCAGCAGCTTAGCCAGCCTAGCTGGTACGCAGTATTTT
.	TRBV6-1	TRBJ2-1	many	CASSEDYVGYLSYNEQFF	TGTGCCAGCAGCGAAGACTATGTAGGCTACCTCTCCTACAATGAGCAGTTCTTC
.	TRBV27	TRBJ2-1	few	CASSPNTWAEQFF	TGTGCCAGCAGTCCTAATACCTGGGCGGAGCAGTTCTTC
TRBD1	TRBV5-1	TRBJ2-7	many	CASSSGQGVREQYF	TGCGCCAGCAGCTCCGGACAGGGAGTGAGGGAGCAGTACTTC
.	TRBV2	TRBJ2-1	.	CASCPPQASSHPDYEQFF	TGTGCCAGCTGTCCTCCTCAGGCTAGTTCGCACCCGGACTATGAGCAGTTCTTC
.	TRBV5-5	TRBJ1-5	.	CASSFSAGGNQPQHF	TGTGCCAGCAGCTTTAGTGCCGGAGGGAATCAGCCCCAGCATTTT
.	TRBV30	TRBJ2-7	.	CAWSVSSYEQYF	TGTGCCTGGAGTGTCAGCTCCTACGAGCAGTACTTC
.	TRBV28	TRBJ1-3	many	CASSFLVSGNTIYF	TGTGCCAGCAGTTTCCTTGTCTCTGGAAACACCATATATTTT
.	TRBV2	TRBJ2-5	many	CASSSNRVRETQYF	TGTGCCAGCAGTTCAAACAGGGTTCGAGAGACCCAGTACTTC
TRBD2	TRBV9	TRBJ2-7	.	CASSEGLASSYEQYF	TGTGCCAGCAGCGAGGGACTAGCGAGCTCCTACGAGCAGTACTTC
.	TRBV7-2	TRBJ1-1	many	CASSSLQTRWTEAFF	TGTGCCAGCAGCTCGCTGCAGACACGTTGGACTGAAGCTTTCTTT
TRBD2	TRBV19	TRBJ2-1	few	CASSSGLAGRGNEQFF	TGTGCCAGTAGCTCGGGACTAGCGGGGCGTGGTAATGAGCAGTTCTTC
.	TRBV14	TRBJ1-1	few	CASSQVGARAEAFF	TGTGCCAGCAGCCAAGTGGGGGCGCGGGCTGAAGCTTTCTTT
.	TRBV2	TRBJ2-3	many	CASSAGGDTQYF	TGTGCCAGCAGTGCTGGGGGGGATACGCAGTATTTT
.	TRBV5-1	TRBJ1-2	many	CASSRGDTAYGYTF	TGCGCCAGCAGCCGGGGGGACACAGCCTATGGCTACACCTTC
.	TRBV20-1	TRBJ2-7	many	CSASSPLSRHYEQYF	TGCAGTGCTAGTTCTCCGCTTTCTAGGCACTACGAGCAGTACTTC
TRBD2	TRBV20-1	TRBJ2-1	many	CSARGLAGETGYNEQFF	TGCAGTGCTAGAGGACTAGCGGGAGAGACTGGCTACAATGAGCAGTTCTTC
TRBD2	TRBV10-1	TRBJ2-1	many	CASSNLAGGPKDEQFF	TGCGCCAGCAGCAATCTAGCGGGAGGGCCGAAGGATGAGCAGTTCTTC
.	TRBV25-1	TRBJ1-2	few	CASSGGTTPGYGYTF	TGTGCCAGCAGTGGAGGGACAACACCGGGCTATGGCTACACCTTC
.	TRBV10-3	TRBJ2-1	many	CAIREEKLSYNEQFF	TGTGCCATCAGGGAGGAAAAGCTTTCCTACAATGAGCAGTTCTTC
.	TRBV24-1	TRBJ1-1	.	CATSDLQGGPRDTEAFF	TGTGCCACCAGTGATTTGCAGGGCGGCCCGAGGGACACTGAAGCTTTCTTT
.	TRBV28	TRBJ2-5	few	CAGAPRLSGQETQYF	TGTGCCGGAGCCCCGAGATTAAGTGGCCAAGAGACCCAGTACTTC
TRBD2	TRBV7-2	TRBJ2-1	few	CASSQTSGSPLF	TGTGCCAGCAGCCAGACTAGCGGAAGCCCGCTCTTC
.	TRBV7-9	TRBJ1-1	many	CASSLVGRVTEAFF	TGTGCCAGCAGCTTAGTAGGCAGGGTCACTGAAGCTTTCTTT